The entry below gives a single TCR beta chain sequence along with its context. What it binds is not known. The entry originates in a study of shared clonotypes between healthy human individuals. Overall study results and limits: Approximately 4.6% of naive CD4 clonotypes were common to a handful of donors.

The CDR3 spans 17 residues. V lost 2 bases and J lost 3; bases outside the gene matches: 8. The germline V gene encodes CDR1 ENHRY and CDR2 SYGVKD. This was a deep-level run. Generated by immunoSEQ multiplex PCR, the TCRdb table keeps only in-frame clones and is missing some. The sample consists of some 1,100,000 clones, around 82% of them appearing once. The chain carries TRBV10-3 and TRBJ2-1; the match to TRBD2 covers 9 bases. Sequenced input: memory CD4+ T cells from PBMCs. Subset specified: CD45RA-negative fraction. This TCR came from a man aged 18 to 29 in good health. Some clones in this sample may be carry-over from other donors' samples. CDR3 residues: CAISEGGAGGGYNEQFF. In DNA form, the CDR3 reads TGTGCCATCAGTGAGGGAGGAGCGGGAGGAGGCTACAATGAGCAGTTCTTC.